The T cell receptor beta chain described here comes from a study of CD8+ T cells in alopecia areata. Peripheral blood samples and lesional scalp punch biopsies were obtained from alopecia areata patients. PBMCs provided sorted CD4+ and CD8+ T cells. Notes on this clone: The antigen is undetermined.

CDR3 size: 15 residues. Looked up from germline, CDR1 is SGDLS and CDR2 is YYNGEE. Germline trimming cut 2 bases from V and 4 bases from J; bases unmatched to any gene: 8. Points from the study as a whole: Clonality in lesional scalp, especially alopecia totalis/universalis, exceeded that of normal scalp.

RNA extraction and reverse transcription yielded cDNA as sequencing template. Using immunoSEQ multiplex PCR, the repertoire was profiled, and TCRdb retains in-frame clones only, with some absent. Of 20,000 to 30,000 clones listed, about 47% are singletons. Material for sequencing was NKG2D-high CD8+ T cells sorted from blood. J is TRBJ2-7 and V is TRBV9; 8 bases fit TRBD2. This receptor was obtained from a human donor with alopecia areata. Written as DNA, the CDR3 is TGTGCCAGCAGCGTCTGGCCTAGCGGGTTTTACGAGCAGTACTTC. It codes for CASSVWPSGFYEQYF.